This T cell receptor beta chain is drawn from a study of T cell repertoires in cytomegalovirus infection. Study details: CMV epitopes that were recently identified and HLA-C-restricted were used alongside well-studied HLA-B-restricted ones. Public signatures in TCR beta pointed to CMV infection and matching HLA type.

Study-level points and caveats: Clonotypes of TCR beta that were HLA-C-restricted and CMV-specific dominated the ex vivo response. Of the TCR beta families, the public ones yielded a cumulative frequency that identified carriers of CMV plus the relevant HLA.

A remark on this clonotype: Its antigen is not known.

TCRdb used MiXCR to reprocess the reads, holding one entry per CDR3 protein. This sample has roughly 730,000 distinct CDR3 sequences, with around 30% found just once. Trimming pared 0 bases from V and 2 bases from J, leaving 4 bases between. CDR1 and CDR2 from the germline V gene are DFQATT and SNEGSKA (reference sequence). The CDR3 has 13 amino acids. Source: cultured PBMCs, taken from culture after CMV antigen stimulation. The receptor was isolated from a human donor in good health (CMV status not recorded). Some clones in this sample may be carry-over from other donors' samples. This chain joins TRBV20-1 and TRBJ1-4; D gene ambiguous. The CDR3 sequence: CSARDVTNEKLFF. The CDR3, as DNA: TGCAGTGCTAGAGATGTCACTAATGAAAAACTGTTTTTT.